The 23 T cell receptor beta chains presented below share a single source sample, sequenced in a study of blood T cell repertoires in COVID-19 (dated by TCRdb to the early 2020s). Library prep was done by the immunoSEQ multiplex PCR assay. This immuneACCESS table, as held by TCRdb, lists in-frame sequences with V and J called but not all clones. Of the missing ones, under half trace to an unresolved V gene in checked studies; the others have no known cause. For this sample there are approximately 300,000 clones; nearly 90% appear just once. The top ten constitute approximately 4.5% of the sample. Sequencing was done on a sample of PBMCs or T cells enriched from blood (not recorded which). Source of these receptors: a young woman with acute COVID-19.

This sequence joins TRBV12-3 or TRBV12-4 and TRBJ1-1; no reliable D call. The germline V and J ends were trimmed by 3 bases and 6 bases, with 8 bases remaining between them. The CDR3 loop spans 12 amino acids. CDR3 in amino acids: CASSFVGAEAFF. CDR3 nucleotide sequence: TGTGCCAGCAGTTTCGTCGGGGCTGAAGCTTTCTTT.

The genes are TRBV12-3 or TRBV12-4 and TRBJ1-2, with D perhaps matching TRBD1 (6 bases). The CDR3 sequence is 12 residues long. Trimming stripped 5 bases from V and 8 bases from J, with 12 bases between. CDR3 sequence: CASSTGSRGYTF. The DNA of the CDR3 is TGTGCCAGCAGTACAGGGAGTCGAGGCTACACCTTC.

This clone appeared a single time. The genes are TRBV5-5 and TRBJ2-7; D perhaps matches TRBD2 (6 bases). Germline CDR1 SGHKS, CDR2 YYEKEE (reference sequence). Trimming took off 4 bases at V and 5 bases at J, with 19 bases between the two ends. CDR3 length: 15 amino acids. This CDR3 reads CASSHPRAPSDEQYF. As DNA, the CDR3 is TGTGCCAGCAGCCACCCCCGGGCCCCTAGCGACGAGCAGTACTTC.

The V gene is TRBV19, the J gene TRBJ1-5; possibly TRBD1 for D (5 bases). From germline, CDR1 is LNHDA and CDR2 SQIVND (reference sequence). V was shortened by 3 bases and J by 7 bases, with 16 bases between the two germline ends. CDR3 length: 15 residues. In DNA, the CDR3 is TGTGCCAGTAGTATCCCCCGGGGGAATGGGCAGCCCCAGCATTTT. It translates to CASSIPRGNGQPQHF.

The V gene is TRBV4-1, the J gene TRBJ1-2; D is possibly TRBD1 (6 bases). This CDR3 has 15 residues. V gave up 0 bases and J gave up 1 base, with 9 bases separating them. Germline V CDR1 and CDR2: MGHRA, YSYEKL. CDR3 sequence reads: CASSQERGFNYGYTF. The CDR3 DNA is TGCGCCAGCAGCCAAGAAAGGGGGTTTAACTATGGCTACACCTTC.

This clone has a count of ten or more. CDR3 in amino acids: CASRGRGSYNEQFF. CDR3 in DNA: TGTGCCAGCAGAGGGAGGGGGTCCTACAATGAGCAGTTCTTC. The chain is built from TRBV6-5 and TRBJ2-1; D is possibly TRBD2 (7 bases). The V end lost 6 bases, the J end lost 1 base, and 10 bases lay between the germline ends. Germline CDR1 is MNHEY and CDR2 is SVGAGI. The CDR3 loop spans 14 amino acids.

The J gene is TRBJ2-7, the V gene TRBV19; TRBD1 matches at 11 bases. The V gene's germline CDR1 is LNHDA and CDR2 SQIVND (reference sequence). The trim removed 7 bases at V and 4 bases at J, leaving 12 bases unmatched. The length of the CDR3 is 16 residues. The CDR3 DNA follows: TGTGCCAGTACCCCATCCGGGACAGGGGGTTGGTACGAGCAGTACTTC. Amino acids: CASTPSGTGGWYEQYF.

The chain employs TRBV7-9 and TRBJ1-3; TRBD1 matches 7 bases. Trimming removed 3 bases from V and 0 bases from J; junction bases left unmatched: 11. Germline V gives CDR1 SEHNR, CDR2 FQNEAQ (reference sequence). This CDR3 has 18 residues. CDR3 DNA: TGTGCCAGCAGCTTCTGGACAGAGGGGGCGACCTCTGGAAACACCATATATTTT. Translation: CASSFWTEGATSGNTIYF.

The chain recombines TRBV29-1 with TRBJ2-1, with TRBD2 matching 7 bases. J was trimmed by 7 bases and V by 6 bases; bases with no gene match: 9. CDR1 is SQVTM, CDR2 ANQGSEA, per germline. The CDR3 runs 13 residues. The CDR3 coding sequence is TGCAGCGTCGATGCAGCGGGAAAGAATGAGCAGTTCTTC. The encoded protein is CSVDAAGKNEQFF.

The V and J genes are TRBV7-9 and TRBJ2-1; 7 nucleotides line up with TRBD1. V lost 4 bases, J lost 4 bases, and 13 bases stayed unmatched. The length of the CDR3 is 17 residues. Per germline, CDR1 SEHNR and CDR2 FQNEAQ (reference sequence). Written as DNA, the CDR3 is TGTGCCAGCAGCTCACCCCCACAGGGGCCTACTTACAATGAGCAGTTCTTC. Residues: CASSSPPQGPTYNEQFF.

The genes are TRBV27 and TRBJ1-4; weak D call: TRBD1 (6 bases). The germline CDR1 and CDR2 sequences are MNHEY and SMNVEV (reference sequence). The CDR3 runs 15 residues. V shed 5 bases and J shed 2 bases, with 12 bases lying between them. The CDR3 protein is CASSKQGTTNEKLFF. Here the CDR3 DNA reads TGTGCCAGCAGTAAGCAGGGGACCACTAATGAAAAACTGTTTTTT.

The rearrangement joins TRBV15 to TRBJ1-2; 7 nucleotides align to TRBD1. This CDR3 has 12 residues. V shed 8 bases, J shed 6 bases, and the junction held 6 bases outside the gene matches. Germline V lookup: CDR1 LNHNV, CDR2 YYDKDF (reference sequence). This chain's CDR3 is CATQRTGDGYTF. Here the CDR3 DNA reads TGTGCCACCCAAAGGACAGGTGATGGCTACACCTTC.

The chain uses TRBV5-1 and TRBJ2-1; 12 nucleotides agree with TRBD2. The CDR3 covers 17 residues. Germline trimming cut 3 bases from V and 6 bases from J; bases unmatched to any gene: 10. Germline V lookup: CDR1 SGHRS, CDR2 YFSETQ. DNA of the CDR3: TGCGCCAGCAGCTACGTCCTGACTAGCGGGAGCACCAATGAGCAGTTCTTC. Translated: CASSYVLTSGSTNEQFF.

V and J are TRBV6-6 and TRBJ2-1, with 12 bases that match TRBD2. V was pared by 6 bases and J by 6 bases, with 30 bases of the junction left unmatched. Germline CDR1 is MNHNY and CDR2 is SVGAGI (reference sequence). The length of the CDR3 is 23 residues. The CDR3 DNA is TGTGCCAGCAGCTCTACCCCTATTTATCAGACTAGCGGGAGAGCGTCGGGTGGCAATGAGCAGTTCTTC. Translation: CASSSTPIYQTSGRASGGNEQFF.

The chain employs TRBV5-4 and TRBJ2-3; 7 bases align to TRBD2. The CDR3 is 16 amino acids. Germline values: CDR1 SGHNT, CDR2 YYREEE (reference sequence). V lost 1 base and J lost 4; bases outside the gene matches: 9. The CDR3 sequence: CASSLRRETNADTQYF. DNA of the CDR3: TGTGCCAGCAGCTTGAGGCGGGAGACCAACGCAGATACGCAGTATTTT.

The rearrangement joins TRBV27 to TRBJ2-4, with D possibly being TRBD2 (6 bases). Deletions cut 4 bases from V and 1 base from J, with 11 bases between. The germline CDR1 and CDR2 sequences are MNHEY and SMNVEV (reference sequence). This CDR3 region has 15 residues. Here the CDR3 DNA reads TGTGCCAGCAGTTGGAGGGCCGGGGCCAAAAACATTCAGTACTTC. Protein sequence: CASSWRAGAKNIQYF.

The J gene is TRBJ1-6, the V gene TRBV28, with 10 bases matching TRBD1. The ends lost 5 bases at V and 0 bases at J; junction bases unmatched: 7. CDR1 and CDR2 from the germline V gene are MDHEN and SYDVKM. This CDR3 has 18 residues. The chain's CDR3 is CASSTGQGGSSYNSPLHF. In nucleotides, the CDR3 is TGTGCCAGCAGTACCGGACAGGGGGGAAGCTCCTATAATTCACCCCTCCACTTT.

The V gene is TRBV28, the J gene TRBJ1-2; TRBD1 agrees at 7 bases. Germline-derived CDR1 and CDR2 are MDHEN and SYDVKM. V trimming: 4 bases; J trimming: 8 bases; junction bases outside the gene matches: 7. The CDR3 totals 13 residues. As DNA, the CDR3 is TGTGCCAGCAGTTCGCGACAGGGTGGGGGCTACACCTTC. It translates to CASSSRQGGGYTF.

The chain recombines TRBV18 with TRBJ1-6; D uncertain. The CDR3 is made up of 14 amino acids. Trimming took 2 bases from V and 7 from J, leaving 9 bases between them. Germline V gives CDR1 KGHSH, CDR2 LQKENI. CDR3 region: CASSPTRGNSPLHF. The CDR3 DNA follows: TGTGCCAGCTCACCAACCCGAGGAAATTCACCCCTCCACTTT.

The chain carries TRBV3-1 (or the pseudogene TRBV3-2) and TRBJ2-3; a weak D match, TRBD2 (7 bases). The CDR3 extends over 12 amino acids. Trimming shortened V by 0 bases and J by 15 bases, and 13 bases separated the two germline ends. The germline V gene encodes CDR1 LGHDT and CDR2 YNNKEL (reference sequence). The CDR3 bases are TGTGCCAGCAGCCAAGATTGGGGGGGGGCTTATTTT. Translation: CASSQDWGGAYF.

This clone was found a few times. The chain combines TRBV6-1 with TRBJ1-4; 7 nucleotides line up with TRBD1. CDR1 is MNHNS and CDR2 is SASEGT in the germline V gene. Trimming took 1 base from V and 8 from J; bases not matched to a gene: 7. The CDR3 covers 15 residues. The DNA of the CDR3 is TGTGCCAGCAGTGAAGGACAGGGCGCGTTCGAAAAACTGTTTTTT. It encodes CASSEGQGAFEKLFF.

CDR3 coding DNA: TGTGCCAGCAGTTTTCATGGGCTAGCGGGACGACGCTACGGGGAGGCCTTTTGGGAGACCCAGTACTTC. It yields the protein CASSFHGLAGRRYGEAFWETQYF. This chain joins TRBV27 and TRBJ2-5; 9 bases agree with TRBD2. This CDR3 region has 23 residues. The germline CDR1 and CDR2 sequences are MNHEY and SMNVEV (reference sequence). After removal of 3 bases from V and 5 bases from J, the junction contained 31 bases not matched to a gene.

CDR3 bases: TGTGCCAGCAGCCCCAAACCCAGTACGAGGGGCTACACCTTC. Its protein product is CASSPKPSTRGYTF. V gene TRBV5-6 combines with J gene TRBJ1-2; D is unresolved. The germline gives CDR1 SGHDT, CDR2 YYEEEE. CDR3 length equals 14 residues. Trimming left V 4 bases short and J 8 bases short, with 18 bases between.